The 2 T cell receptor beta chains below come from one sample, sequenced in a study of blood T cell repertoires in COVID-19. Profiled with immunoSEQ multiplex PCR; TCRdb holds only in-frame clones, not every one. There are roughly 100,000 clones in the sample; just over 85% occur only once, and 3.5% lies in the top ten. The sequencing sample was made of peripheral blood. Source of these receptors: a human donor in a cohort sampled during active COVID-19.

The table lists this clone with many counts. The gene calls are TRBV12-3 or TRBV12-4 and TRBJ1-5; no firm D call. This CDR3 is built from 13 residues. The V and J ends lost 3 bases and 2 bases respectively, with 5 bases between them. The CDR3, as DNA: TGTGCCAGCAGTTTGGCGGGCAATCAGCCCCAGCATTTT. Its translation: CASSLAGNQPQHF.

The chain is built from TRBV6-5 and TRBJ1-4; no clear D. The germline V gene encodes CDR1 MNHEY and CDR2 SVGAGI. Between the trimmed V and J ends, which lost 5 bases and 6 bases, there was a span of 13 bases. The CDR3 runs 14 residues. CDR3 loop: CASSPWSSDEKLFF. DNA for the CDR3: TGTGCCAGCAGTCCTTGGAGCAGTGATGAAAAACTGTTTTTT.